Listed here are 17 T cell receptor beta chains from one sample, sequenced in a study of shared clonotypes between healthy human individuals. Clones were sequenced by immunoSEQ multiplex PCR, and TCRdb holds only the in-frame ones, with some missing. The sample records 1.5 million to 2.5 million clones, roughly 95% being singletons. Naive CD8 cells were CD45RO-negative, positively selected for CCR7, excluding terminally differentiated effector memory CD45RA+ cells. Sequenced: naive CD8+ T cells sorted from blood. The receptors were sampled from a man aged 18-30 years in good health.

The CDR3 sequence is CASSMTGKATEAFF. As DNA, the CDR3 is TGTGCCAGCAGCATGACAGGGAAGGCCACTGAAGCTTTCTTT. The chain recombines TRBV7-2 with TRBJ1-1; 7 bases are a match to TRBD1. CDR3 length: 14 residues. The V and J ends lost 5 bases and 4 bases, in that order; junction bases with no gene match: 7. Per germline, CDR1 SGHTA and CDR2 FQGNSA.

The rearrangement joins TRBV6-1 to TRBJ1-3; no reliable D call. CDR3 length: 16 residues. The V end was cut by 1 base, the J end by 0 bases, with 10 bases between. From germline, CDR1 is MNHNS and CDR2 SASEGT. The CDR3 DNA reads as TGTGCCAGCAGTGAAGATCCTAATCACTCTGGAAACACCATATATTTT. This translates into CASSEDPNHSGNTIYF.

The CDR3 sequence is CASSLGLADYEQYF. CDR3 sequence (DNA): TGCGCCAGCAGCCTGGGACTAGCGGACTACGAGCAGTACTTC. The rearrangement uses TRBV4-1 and TRBJ2-7, with 11 bases matching TRBD2. Germline V lookup: CDR1 MGHRA, CDR2 YSYEKL. CDR3 length equals 14 residues. The ends lost 4 bases at V and 3 bases at J; junction bases unmatched: 2.

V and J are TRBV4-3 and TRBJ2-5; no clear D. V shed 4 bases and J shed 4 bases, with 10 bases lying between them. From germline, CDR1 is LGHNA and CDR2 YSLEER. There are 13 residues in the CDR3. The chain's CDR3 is CASSPDWGETQYF. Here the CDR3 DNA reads TGCGCCAGCAGCCCCGACTGGGGAGAGACCCAGTACTTC.

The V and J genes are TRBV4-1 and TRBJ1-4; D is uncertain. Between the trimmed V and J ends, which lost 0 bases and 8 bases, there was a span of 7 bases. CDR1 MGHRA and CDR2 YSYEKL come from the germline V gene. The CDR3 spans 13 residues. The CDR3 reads CASSQEPLEKLFF. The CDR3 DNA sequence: TGCGCCAGCAGCCAAGAGCCTTTGGAAAAACTGTTTTTT.

The CDR3, as DNA: TGTGCCAGCAGCTACGACGTGGGTGGGTACAATGAGCAGTTCTTC. Its protein is CASSYDVGGYNEQFF. The chain recombines TRBV7-9 with TRBJ2-1; D gene uncertain. The CDR3 is made up of 15 amino acids. V dropped 4 bases and J dropped 4 bases, with 14 bases sitting between them. Germline V CDR1 and CDR2: SEHNR, FQNEAQ (reference sequence).

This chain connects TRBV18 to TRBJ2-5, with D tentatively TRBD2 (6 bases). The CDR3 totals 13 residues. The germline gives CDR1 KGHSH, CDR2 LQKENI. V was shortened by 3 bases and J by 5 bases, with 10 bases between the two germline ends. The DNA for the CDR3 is TGTGCCAGCTCACCGACTAGGGAGGAGACCCAGTACTTC. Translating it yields CASSPTREETQYF.

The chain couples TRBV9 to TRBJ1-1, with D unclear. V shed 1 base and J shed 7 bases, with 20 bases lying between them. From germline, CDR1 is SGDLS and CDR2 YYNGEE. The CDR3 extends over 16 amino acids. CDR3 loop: CASSVFSSPNRLEAFF. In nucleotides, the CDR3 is TGTGCCAGCAGCGTATTTTCATCCCCTAACCGACTTGAAGCTTTCTTT.

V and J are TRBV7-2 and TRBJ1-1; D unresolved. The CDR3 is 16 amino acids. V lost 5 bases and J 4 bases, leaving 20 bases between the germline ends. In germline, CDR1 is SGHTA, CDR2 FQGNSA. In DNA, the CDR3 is TGTGCCAGCAGCACCCCCGGGCCTCACCCCGGCACTGAAGCTTTCTTT. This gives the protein CASSTPGPHPGTEAFF.

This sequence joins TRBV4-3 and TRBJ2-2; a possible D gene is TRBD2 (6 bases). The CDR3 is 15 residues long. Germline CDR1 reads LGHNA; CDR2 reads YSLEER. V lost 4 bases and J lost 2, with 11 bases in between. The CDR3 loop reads CASSRDLGNTGELFF. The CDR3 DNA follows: TGCGCCAGCAGCCGGGACTTAGGAAACACCGGGGAGCTGTTTTTT.

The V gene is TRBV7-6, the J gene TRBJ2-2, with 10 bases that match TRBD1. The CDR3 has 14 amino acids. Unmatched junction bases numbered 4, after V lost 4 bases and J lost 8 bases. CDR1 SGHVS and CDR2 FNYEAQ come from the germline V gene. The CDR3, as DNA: TGTGCCAGCAGCTCGACAGGGGGCCTAGGGGAGCTGTTTTTT. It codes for CASSSTGGLGELFF.

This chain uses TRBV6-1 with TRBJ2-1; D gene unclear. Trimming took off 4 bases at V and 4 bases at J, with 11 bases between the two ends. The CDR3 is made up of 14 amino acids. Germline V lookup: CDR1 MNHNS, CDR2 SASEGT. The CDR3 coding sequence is TGTGCCAGCAGTGGAGTCTCGACGTACAATGAGCAGTTCTTC. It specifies CASSGVSTYNEQFF.

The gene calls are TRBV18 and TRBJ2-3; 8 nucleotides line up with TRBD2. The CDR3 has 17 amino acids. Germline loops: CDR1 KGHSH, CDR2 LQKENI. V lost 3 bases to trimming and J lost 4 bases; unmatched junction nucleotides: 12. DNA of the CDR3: TGTGCCAGCTCACCCCTAATTGAAAGCGGGAGTGCAGATACGCAGTATTTT. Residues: CASSPLIESGSADTQYF.

The CDR3 nucleotides read TGTGCCAGCACTCGGGAGGCTAGCACAGATACGCAGTATTTT. It codes for CASTREASTDTQYF. The chain recombines TRBV11-2 with TRBJ2-3, with TRBD2 matching over 7 bases. The CDR3 has 14 amino acids. Germline assignment: CDR1 SGHAT and CDR2 FQNNGV. Unmatched junction bases numbered 4, after V lost 7 bases and J lost 0 bases.

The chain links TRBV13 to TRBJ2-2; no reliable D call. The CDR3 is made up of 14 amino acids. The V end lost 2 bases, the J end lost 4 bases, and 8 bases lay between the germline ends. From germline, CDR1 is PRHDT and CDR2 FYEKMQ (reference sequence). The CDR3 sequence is CASSLQSSTGELFF. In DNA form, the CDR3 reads TGTGCCAGCAGCTTACAATCGAGCACCGGGGAGCTGTTTTTT.

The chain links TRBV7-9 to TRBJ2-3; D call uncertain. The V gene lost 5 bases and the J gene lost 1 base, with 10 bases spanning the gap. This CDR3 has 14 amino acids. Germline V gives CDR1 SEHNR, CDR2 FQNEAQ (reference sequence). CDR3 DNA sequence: TGTGCCAGCAGCCCTGCTTGGGGCACAGATACGCAGTATTTT. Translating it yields CASSPAWGTDTQYF. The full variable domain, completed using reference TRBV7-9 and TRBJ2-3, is DTGVSQNPRHKITKRGQNVTFRCDPISEHNRLYWYRQTLGQGPEFLTYFQNEAQLEKSRLLSDRFSAERPKGSFSTLEIQRTEQGDSAMYLCASSPAWGTDTQYFGPGTRLTVL.

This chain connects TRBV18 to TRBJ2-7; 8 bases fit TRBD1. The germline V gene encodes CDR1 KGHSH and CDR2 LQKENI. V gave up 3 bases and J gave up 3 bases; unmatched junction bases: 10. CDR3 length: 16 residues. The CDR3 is CASSPRDGQGSYEQYF. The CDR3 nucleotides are TGTGCCAGCTCACCGAGGGACGGACAGGGTAGCTACGAGCAGTACTTC.